Following are 29 T cell receptor beta chains from one sample sequenced in a study of OX40 agonist ivuxolimab in advanced cancers. The data were produced by immunoSEQ multiplex PCR, yet TCRdb's version contains in-frame clones alone and is incomplete. This sample has roughly 100,000 clones, with about nine tenths found just once. The sample consisted of CD4+ or CD8+ T cells sorted from blood, taken in a trial of the OX40 agonist ivuxolimab. The source is an adult with an advanced solid tumor such as melanoma, head and neck, liver or kidney cancer.

This rearrangement joins TRBV5-1 to TRBJ1-3; 7 bases line up with TRBD1. Germline V gene lookup returns CDR1 SGHRS and CDR2 YFSETQ. The CDR3 has 15 amino acids. Trimming removed 4 bases from V and 0 bases from J; junction bases left unmatched: 4. For the CDR3, the DNA is TGCGCCAGCAGCCTCGGACAGGCCTCTGGAAACACCATATATTTT. This encodes CASSLGQASGNTIYF.

This sequence joins TRBV15 and TRBJ1-1; no definite D call. The V gene lost 2 bases and the J gene lost 0 bases, with 16 bases spanning the gap. CDR3 length equals 17 residues. Germline V CDR1 and CDR2: LNHNV, YYDKDF (reference sequence). Written as DNA, the CDR3 is TGTGCCACCAGCAGACAGACTACTCGGACGGTGAACACTGAAGCTTTCTTT. Amino acids: CATSRQTTRTVNTEAFF. Variable domain in full (rest from reference TRBV15 and TRBJ1-1): DAMVIQNPRYQVTQFGKPVTLSCSQTLNHNVMYWYQQKSSQAPKLLFHYYDKDFNNEADTPDNFQSRRPNTSFCFLDIRSPGLGDTAMYLCATSRQTTRTVNTEAFFGQGTRLTVV.

V gene TRBV10-3 combines with J gene TRBJ1-3; D not certain. Germline values: CDR1 ENHRY, CDR2 SYGVKD. The CDR3 is 11 residues long. V was cut by 11 bases and J by 4 bases, with 9 bases left in between. CDR3 nucleotide sequence: TGTGCCTGCACGGGCGGAAACACCATATATTTT. Amino acids: CACTGGNTIYF.

The V gene is TRBV29-1, the J gene TRBJ1-1; D ambiguous. CDR1 is SQVTM, CDR2 ANQGSEA, per germline. Trimming took off 7 bases at V and 3 bases at J, with 9 bases between the two ends. The CDR3 sequence is 11 residues long. The CDR3 sequence: CSGFLDTEAFF. As DNA, the CDR3 is TGCAGCGGATTTTTGGACACTGAAGCTTTCTTT.

This clone has only a few counts. The chain employs TRBV5-6 and TRBJ1-2; no firm D call. V lost 1 base and J lost 5, with 12 bases in between. The germline V gene encodes CDR1 SGHDT and CDR2 YYEEEE. This CDR3 comprises 14 residues. The CDR3 sequence: CASSLPPAGYGYTF. The CDR3 DNA reads TGTGCCAGCAGCTTGCCACCTGCGGGGTATGGCTACACCTTC.

The chain carries TRBV16 and TRBJ2-7; the D call may be TRBD1 or TRBD2 (5 bases each). Germline loops: CDR1 KGHSY, CDR2 FQNENV. The CDR3 loop spans 14 amino acids. The ends were cut back, 2 bases at V and 0 bases at J, with 8 bases in the middle. DNA of the CDR3: TGTGCCAGCAGCCAAGGGACCTTCTCCTACGAGCAGTACTTC. Encoded protein: CASSQGTFSYEQYF. The whole variable domain, remainder taken from reference TRBV16 and TRBJ2-7, is GEEVAQTPKHLVRGEGQKAKLYCAPIKGHSYVFWYQQVLKNEFKFLISFQNENVFDETGMPKERFSAKCLPNSPCSLEIQATKLEDSAVYFCASSQGTFSYEQYFGPGTRLTVT.

The chain has TRBV10-1 and TRBJ2-3; the D call may be TRBD1 or TRBD2 (5 bases each). V lost 3 bases and J lost 6, with 10 bases in between. The germline V gene encodes CDR1 WNHNN and CDR2 SYGVQD (reference sequence). The CDR3 totals 13 residues. The CDR3 DNA follows: TGCGCCAGCAGTGACCCGGGACGGGATACGCAGTATTTT. The encoded protein is CASSDPGRDTQYF.

The chain employs TRBV7-2 and TRBJ2-3; D remains ambiguous. Trimming left V 1 base short and J 1 base short, with 6 bases between. CDR1 and CDR2 from the germline V gene are SGHTA and FQGNSA. The CDR3 has 14 residues. The CDR3 bases are TGTGCCAGCAGCTTAGTTCCGGGCACAGATACGCAGTATTTT. Translating gives CASSLVPGTDTQYF. The whole variable domain, remainder taken from reference TRBV7-2 and TRBJ2-3, is GAGVSQSPSNKVTEKGKDVELRCDPISGHTALYWYRQSLGQGLEFLIYFQGNSAPDKSGLPSDRFSAERTGGSVSTLTIQRTQQEDSAVYLCASSLVPGTDTQYFGPGTRLTVL.

The rearrangement uses TRBV6-5 and TRBJ1-2, with D unclear. The CDR3 is 15 residues long. Between the trimmed V and J ends, which lost 0 bases and 0 bases, there was a span of 8 bases. Germline assignment: CDR1 MNHEY and CDR2 SVGAGI. The CDR3 loop reads CASSYSEDPNYGYTF. CDR3 bases: TGTGCCAGCAGTTACTCGGAGGATCCTAACTATGGCTACACCTTC.

The V gene is TRBV7-9, the J gene TRBJ1-5, with D hard to call. Germline V gene lookup returns CDR1 SEHNR and CDR2 FQNEAQ (reference sequence). Trimming pared 0 bases from V and 6 bases from J, leaving 9 bases between. The CDR3 has 14 residues. CDR3 nucleotide sequence: TGTGCCAGCAGCTTAGCAGAGGTTGGTCAGCCCCAGCATTTT. Residues: CASSLAEVGQPQHF.

The V and J genes are TRBV6-6 and TRBJ2-3; D unclear. CDR1 is MNHNY, CDR2 SVGAGI, per germline (reference sequence). The CDR3 totals 13 residues. Trimming removed 4 bases at V and 0 bases at J, with 5 bases between. CDR3 bases: TGTGCCAGCAGTTCCCCTAGCACAGATACGCAGTATTTT. Translation gives CASSSPSTDTQYF.

The chain combines TRBV7-2 with TRBJ1-2; D is uncertain. The germline gives CDR1 SGHTA, CDR2 FQGNSA. This CDR3 contains 13 residues. The V gene lost 0 bases and the J gene lost 7 bases, with 9 bases spanning the gap. This chain's CDR3 is CASSLAHTLGYTF. The DNA of the CDR3 is TGTGCCAGCAGCTTAGCACACACGCTTGGCTACACCTTC.

This sequence joins TRBV4-1 and TRBJ2-5, with a tentative D call TRBD2 (5 bases). Trimming took off 1 base at V and 3 bases at J, with 9 bases between the two ends. CDR1 and CDR2 from the germline V gene are MGHRA and YSYEKL. The CDR3 sequence is 14 residues long. The CDR3 DNA reads TGCGCCAGCAGCCAAGGATACGGGGAAGAGACCCAGTACTTC. This gives the protein CASSQGYGEETQYF.

This sequence joins TRBV29-1 and TRBJ2-3, with TRBD2 as a possible D gene (6 bases). Between the trimmed V and J ends, which lost 0 bases and 3 bases, there was a span of 16 bases. The CDR3 extends over 16 amino acids. Germline-derived CDR1 and CDR2 are SQVTM and ANQGSEA. The CDR3 spells CSVEDRFGSFTDTQYF. The CDR3 nucleotides are TGCAGCGTTGAAGATAGGTTCGGGAGTTTTACAGATACGCAGTATTTT.

This sequence joins TRBV6-1 and TRBJ1-2; TRBD1 matches at 12 bases. Germline V CDR1 and CDR2: MNHNS, SASEGT. The CDR3 loop spans 16 amino acids. V trimming: 4 bases; J trimming: 2 bases; junction bases outside the gene matches: 5. The CDR3 reads CASSVGQGAGNYGYTF. The CDR3 DNA follows: TGTGCCAGCAGTGTGGGACAGGGGGCTGGGAACTATGGCTACACCTTC.

In this sample, this clone turned up a few times. The rearrangement links TRBV6-6 to TRBJ1-6; 9 bases map to TRBD1. Germline V gene lookup returns CDR1 MNHNY and CDR2 SVGAGI (reference sequence). CDR3 length equals 14 residues. V was pared by 6 bases and J by 5 bases, with 2 bases of the junction left unmatched. CDR3 protein: CASRWTGDNSPLHF. The CDR3 DNA is TGTGCCAGCAGGTGGACAGGGGATAATTCACCCCTCCACTTT.

The chain carries TRBV14 and TRBJ1-6, with TRBD1 matching over 9 bases. CDR3 length: 15 residues. CDR1 and CDR2 (germline): SGHDN, FVKESK. Losses at the gene ends were 2 bases for V and 10 bases for J; bases not matched to a gene: 6. The CDR3 sequence is CASSQTDRGGSPLHF. The CDR3 DNA follows: TGTGCCAGCAGCCAAACGGACAGGGGAGGCTCACCCCTCCACTTT.

This chain links TRBV18 with TRBJ1-5, with no clear D. Germline V gene data show CDR1 as KGHSH and CDR2 as LQKENI. The CDR3 is 16 residues long. The V and J ends lost 1 base and 0 bases respectively, with 10 bases between them. CDR3: CASSPQGVHSNQPQHF. CDR3 coding DNA: TGTGCCAGCTCACCACAGGGAGTCCATAGCAATCAGCCCCAGCATTTT. Together with reference TRBV18 and TRBJ1-5, the CDR3 gives the full variable domain: NAGVMQNPRHLVRRRGQEARLRCSPMKGHSHVYWYRQLPEEGLKFMVYLQKENIIDESGMPKERFSAEFPKEGPSILRIQQVVRGDSAAYFCASSPQGVHSNQPQHFGDGTRLSIL.

The genes are TRBV4-2 and TRBJ2-2; perhaps D is TRBD1 or TRBD2 (5 bases each). CDR3 length: 16 amino acids. The V end lost 4 bases, the J end lost 7 bases, and 19 bases lay between the germline ends. Looked up from germline, CDR1 is LGHNA and CDR2 is YNFKEQ. The CDR3 here is CASSLGTVSGGGELFF. Written as DNA, the CDR3 is TGTGCCAGCAGCCTCGGGACGGTCTCTGGTGGCGGGGAGCTGTTTTTT.

This clone has a handful of counts. This chain links TRBV19 with TRBJ2-7; 7 bases agree with TRBD2. From germline, CDR1 is LNHDA and CDR2 SQIVND (reference sequence). The CDR3 is 15 residues long. V shed 5 bases, J shed 2 bases, and the junction held 9 bases outside the gene matches. The CDR3 coding sequence is TGTGCCAGTAGTCCAGCGGGGACCCTCACCTACGAGCAGTACTTC. Protein sequence: CASSPAGTLTYEQYF.

V gene TRBV2 combines with J gene TRBJ1-4; no firm D call. Trimming shortened V by 7 bases and J by 3 bases, and 9 bases separated the two germline ends. Germline lookup yields CDR1 SNHLY and CDR2 FYNNEI. The CDR3 is 13 amino acids. The CDR3, as DNA: TGTGCCAGCATTCGAGGACCTAATGAAAAACTGTTTTTT. Protein product: CASIRGPNEKLFF. The whole variable domain, filled in from reference TRBV2 and TRBJ1-4, reads EPEVTQTPSHQVTQMGQEVILRCVPISNHLYFYWYRQILGQKVEFLVSFYNNEISEKSEIFDDQFSVERPDGSNFTLKIRSTKLEDSAMYFCASIRGPNEKLFFGSGTQLSVL.

The genes are TRBV5-1 and TRBJ2-5; 8 positions agree with TRBD1. CDR3 size: 17 residues. The germline CDR1 and CDR2 sequences are SGHRS and YFSETQ. The V gene end was trimmed by 2 bases and the J gene end by 5 bases; junction bases not matched to a gene: 14. The CDR3 coding sequence is TGCGCCAGCAGCTTTGGCTCCCCAGGGGGCGCGGGGGAGACCCAGTACTTC. Encoded protein: CASSFGSPGGAGETQYF.

This rearrangement joins TRBV29-1 to TRBJ2-3; 13 bases are shared with TRBD2. The CDR3 extends over 13 amino acids. The V gene's germline CDR1 is SQVTM and CDR2 ANQGSEA. CDR3: CKTSGGDTDTQYF. The CDR3 DNA sequence: TGCAAAACTAGCGGGGGGGATACAGATACGCAGTATTTT.

The chain couples TRBV19 to TRBJ1-5, with D perhaps matching TRBD1 (6 bases). The V end was cut by 10 bases, the J end by 1 base, with 17 bases between. This CDR3 is built from 15 residues. CDR1 and CDR2 (germline): LNHDA, SQIVND (reference sequence). The CDR3: CAIKSTGGSNQPQHF. CDR3 coding DNA: TGTGCCATTAAATCGACAGGCGGGAGCAATCAGCCCCAGCATTTT.

The rearrangement links TRBV19 to TRBJ1-2, with D possibly being TRBD1 (5 bases). From germline, CDR1 is LNHDA and CDR2 SQIVND (reference sequence). V shed 6 bases and J shed 0 bases, with 17 bases lying between them. The length of the CDR3 is 16 residues. The CDR3 reads CASSNDPGTANYGYTF. Here the CDR3 DNA reads TGTGCCAGTAGCAACGACCCCGGGACGGCTAACTATGGCTACACCTTC.

On this clone: One end of the junction does not line up with germline, which may come from a read error. The genes are TRBV6-1 and TRBJ2-7, with 9 bases matching TRBD1. CDR3 length: 14 amino acids. The germline CDR1 and CDR2 sequences are MNHNS and SASEGT. The CDR3 region has the DNA TGTGCCAGCGGTGAGGGGACAGGGATCTACGAGCAGTACTTC. Its protein product is CASGEGTGIYEQYF.

The rearrangement uses TRBV5-5 and TRBJ2-3; TRBD2 matches at 9 bases. The ends lost 4 bases at V and 0 bases at J; junction bases unmatched: 6. CDR1 and CDR2 (germline): SGHKS, YYEKEE (reference sequence). The CDR3 extends over 16 amino acids. The CDR3 loop is CASSLGTSPSTDTQYF. For the CDR3, the DNA is TGTGCCAGCAGCCTGGGGACTAGCCCTAGCACAGATACGCAGTATTTT.

The rearrangement uses TRBV19 and TRBJ1-1; perhaps TRBD1 as D (6 bases). Germline values: CDR1 LNHDA, CDR2 SQIVND (reference sequence). This CDR3 has 14 amino acids. V gave up 7 bases and J gave up 4 bases, with 16 bases separating them. This chain's CDR3 is CASTNRVRSTEAFF. Written as DNA, the CDR3 is TGTGCCAGTACCAACAGGGTTCGTAGCACTGAAGCTTTCTTT.

The V and J genes are TRBV14 and TRBJ2-7; D remains unclear. The V and J ends lost 5 bases and 2 bases respectively, with 13 bases between them. Per germline, CDR1 SGHDN and CDR2 FVKESK. The CDR3 loop spans 14 amino acids. The CDR3 here is CASSEKQVTYEQYF. The CDR3 coding sequence is TGTGCCAGCAGCGAAAAACAAGTAACCTACGAGCAGTACTTC.